Listed below are T cell receptor beta chains from one sample, sequenced in a study of blood T cell repertoires in COVID-19. Only in-frame clones appear in the TCRdb table, and some are missing; sequencing was by immunoSEQ multiplex PCR. The sample shows around 300,000 clones, approximately 89% of them seen only once. Sequencing was performed on PBMCs or T cells enriched from blood (not recorded which). The receptors stem from a woman younger than 45 who had recovered from COVID-19. Each CDR3 is given with its conserved first and last residue. The order of the fields is J gene, clone size, V gene, D gene, CDR3 DNA, CDR3 protein. D genes are given only for firm matches. A clone size is listed for some rows: how often the clone was seen (once, few, many), or a class if it is expanded.

>TRBJ1-4|.|TRBV5-1|TRBD1
TGCGCCAGCAGACCCGGGACAGGGTTTGAAAAACTGTTTTTT
CASRPGTGFEKLFF
>TRBJ2-3|.|TRBV30|TRBD1
TGTGCCTGGAGTGTATGGGGTTGGGGACAGGGAACAGATACGCAGTATTTT
CAWSVWGWGQGTDTQYF
>TRBJ2-1|.|TRBV27|.
TGTGCCAGCAGTGTTGACAGGAGCTCCTACAATGAGCAGTTCTTC
CASSVDRSSYNEQFF
>TRBJ1-5|.|TRBV5-1|TRBD1
TGCGCCAGCAGCTGGACAGGGGGCAATCAGCCCCAGCATTTT
CASSWTGGNQPQHF
>TRBJ1-2|once|TRBV19|.
TGTGCCAGTAGTATAGACAGGTGGAAGGGCTACACCTTC
CASSIDRWKGYTF
>TRBJ2-5|.|TRBV28|.
TGTGCCAGCGCCCAGAACGCGGAAGAGACCCAGTACTTC
CASAQNAEETQYF
>TRBJ1-2|.|TRBV2|TRBD1
TGTGCCAGCAGGGCAAATAGACAGGGCCGCGGCTACACCTTC
CASRANRQGRGYTF
>TRBJ2-5|.|TRBV7-9|TRBD1
TGTGCCAGCAGCTCCGCCTTGGACAGGGGGAAAGAGACCCAGTACTTC
CASSSALDRGKETQYF
>TRBJ1-1|.|TRBV4-1|.
TGCGCCAGCAATCCTCGGGGGGTCGAGAACACTGAAGCTTTCTTT
CASNPRGVENTEAFF
>TRBJ2-4|.|TRBV18|.
TGTGCCAGCTCACCCCAGACAGGCCCCGACATTCAGTACTTC
CASSPQTGPDIQYF
>TRBJ2-1|.|TRBV18|TRBD2
TGTGCCAGCTCACCAATTGCTAGCGGGGTCTCCTACAATGAGCAGTTCTTC
CASSPIASGVSYNEQFF
>TRBJ2-1|.|TRBV11-3|TRBD1
TGTGCCAGCAGCCCCGGGACAGGATACAATGAGCAGTTCTTC
CASSPGTGYNEQFF
>TRBJ1-5|.|TRBV5-6|.
TGTGCCAGCAGCAATTTGGTGGGGGGGCCCCAGCATTTT
CASSNLVGGPQHF
>TRBJ1-1|.|TRBV10-3|.
TGTGCCATCAGTGAGCGTCTTGGGGGGGCGAACACTGAAGCTTTCTTT
CAISERLGGANTEAFF
>TRBJ2-7|.|TRBV10-3|.
TGTTCCATCGGTAACCAGGGGATCGAGCAGTACTTC
CSIGNQGIEQYF
>TRBJ1-2|few|TRBV27|.
TGTGCCAGCAGTTTTAGTTTGGCAGGGAACTATGGCTACACCTTC
CASSFSLAGNYGYTF
>TRBJ1-3|.|TRBV6-5|.
TGTGCCAGCAGTTACTCGAGGAGGGCAGGAAACACCATATATTTT
CASSYSRRAGNTIYF
>TRBJ1-1|.|TRBV13|.
TGTGCCAGCAGCTTACAGCGTACTCAGTCTGCCTGGAACACTGAAGCTTTCTTT
CASSLQRTQSAWNTEAFF
>TRBJ1-2|.|TRBV11-2|TRBD1
TGTGCCAGCAGCCTAAGCCCCGGGACAGGGTCCGCCTATGGCTACACCTTC
CASSLSPGTGSAYGYTF
>TRBJ1-5|once|TRBV27|TRBD1
TGTGCCAGCAGTGCCGGGACAGGCCGTAATCAGCCCCAGCATTTT
CASSAGTGRNQPQHF
>TRBJ1-2|.|TRBV27|.
TGTGCCAGCAGTTTGGCTCTTGGACACTTGAAGGATGGCTACACCTTC
CASSLALGHLKDGYTF
>TRBJ2-7|once|TRBV18|TRBD1
TGTGCCAGCTCACCGGGTCCCGGGACAGGGACCATATCCTACGAGCAGTACTTC
CASSPGPGTGTISYEQYF